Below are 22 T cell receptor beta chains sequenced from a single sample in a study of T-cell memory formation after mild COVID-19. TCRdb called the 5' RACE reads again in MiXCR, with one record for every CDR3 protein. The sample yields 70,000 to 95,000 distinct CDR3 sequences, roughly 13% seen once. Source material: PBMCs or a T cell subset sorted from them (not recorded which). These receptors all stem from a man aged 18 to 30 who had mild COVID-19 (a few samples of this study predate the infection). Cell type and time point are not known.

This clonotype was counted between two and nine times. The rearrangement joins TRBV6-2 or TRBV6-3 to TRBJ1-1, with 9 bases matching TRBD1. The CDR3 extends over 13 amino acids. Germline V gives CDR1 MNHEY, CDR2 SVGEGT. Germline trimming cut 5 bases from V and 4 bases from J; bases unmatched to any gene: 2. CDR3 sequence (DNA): TGTGCCAGCAGTCTACAGGGGGCCACTGAAGCTTTCTTT. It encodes CASSLQGATEAFF.

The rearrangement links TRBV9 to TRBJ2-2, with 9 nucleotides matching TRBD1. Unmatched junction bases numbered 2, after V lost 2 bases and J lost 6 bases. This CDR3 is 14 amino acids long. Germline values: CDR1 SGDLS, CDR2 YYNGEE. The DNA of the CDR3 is TGTGCCAGCAGCGTGAGACAGGGGGCCGGGGAGCTGTTTTTT. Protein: CASSVRQGAGELFF.

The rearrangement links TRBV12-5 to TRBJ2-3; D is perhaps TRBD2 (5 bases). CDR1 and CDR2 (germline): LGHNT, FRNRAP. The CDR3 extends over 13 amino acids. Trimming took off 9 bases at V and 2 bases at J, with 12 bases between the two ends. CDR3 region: CASQQAATDTQYF. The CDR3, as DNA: TGTGCTAGCCAGCAAGCGGCCACAGATACGCAGTATTTT. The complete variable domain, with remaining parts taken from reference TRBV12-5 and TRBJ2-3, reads DARVTQTPRHKVTEMGQEVTMRCQPILGHNTVFWYRQTMMQGLELLAYFRNRAPLDDSGMPKDRFSAEMPDATLATLKIQPSEPRDSAVYFCASQQAATDTQYFGPGTRLTVL.

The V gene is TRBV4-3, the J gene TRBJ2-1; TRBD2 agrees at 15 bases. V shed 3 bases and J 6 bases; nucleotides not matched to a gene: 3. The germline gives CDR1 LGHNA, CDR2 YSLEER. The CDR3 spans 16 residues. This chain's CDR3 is CASSQLGLAGGNEQFF. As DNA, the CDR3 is TGCGCCAGCAGCCAGTTGGGACTAGCGGGGGGCAATGAGCAGTTCTTC.

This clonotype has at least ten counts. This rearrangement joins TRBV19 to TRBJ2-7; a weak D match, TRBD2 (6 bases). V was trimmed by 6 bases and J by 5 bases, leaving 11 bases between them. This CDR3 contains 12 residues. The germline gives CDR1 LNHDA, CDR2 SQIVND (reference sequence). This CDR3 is CASSRGMDEQYF. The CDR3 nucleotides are TGTGCCAGTAGCCGCGGGATGGACGAGCAGTACTTC.

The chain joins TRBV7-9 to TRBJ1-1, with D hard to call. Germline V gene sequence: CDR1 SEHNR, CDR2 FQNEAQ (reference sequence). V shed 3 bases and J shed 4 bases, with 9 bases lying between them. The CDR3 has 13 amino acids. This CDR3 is CASSFEGPTEAFF. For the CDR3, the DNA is TGTGCCAGCAGCTTTGAGGGCCCCACTGAAGCTTTCTTT. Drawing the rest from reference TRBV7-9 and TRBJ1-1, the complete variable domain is DTGVSQNPRHKITKRGQNVTFRCDPISEHNRLYWYRQTLGQGPEFLTYFQNEAQLEKSRLLSDRFSAERPKGSFSTLEIQRTEQGDSAMYLCASSFEGPTEAFFGQGTRLTVV.

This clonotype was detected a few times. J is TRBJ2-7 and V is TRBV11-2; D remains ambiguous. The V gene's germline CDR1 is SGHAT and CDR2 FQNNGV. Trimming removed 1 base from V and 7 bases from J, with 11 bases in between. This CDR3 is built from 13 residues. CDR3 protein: CASSLVWGEEQYF. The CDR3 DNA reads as TGTGCCAGCAGCTTAGTTTGGGGTGAGGAGCAGTACTTC.

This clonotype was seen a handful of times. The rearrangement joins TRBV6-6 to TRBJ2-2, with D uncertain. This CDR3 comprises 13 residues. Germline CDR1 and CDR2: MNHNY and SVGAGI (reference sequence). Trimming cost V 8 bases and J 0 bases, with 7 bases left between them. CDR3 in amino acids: CASSSPNTGELFF. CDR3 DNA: TGTGCCAGCTCGTCTCCGAACACCGGGGAGCTGTTTTTT.

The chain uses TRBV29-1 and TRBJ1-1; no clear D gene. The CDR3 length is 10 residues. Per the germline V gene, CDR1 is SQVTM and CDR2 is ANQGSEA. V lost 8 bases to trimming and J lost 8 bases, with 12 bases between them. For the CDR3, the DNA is TGCAGCATCCGGACGGTAGAAGCTTTCTTT. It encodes CSIRTVEAFF. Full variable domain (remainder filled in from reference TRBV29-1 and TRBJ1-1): SAVISQKPSRDICQRGTSLTIQCQVDSQVTMMFWYRQQPGQSLTLIATANQGSEATYESGFVIDKFPISRPNLTFSTLTVSNMSPEDSSIYLCSIRTVEAFFGQGTRLTVV.

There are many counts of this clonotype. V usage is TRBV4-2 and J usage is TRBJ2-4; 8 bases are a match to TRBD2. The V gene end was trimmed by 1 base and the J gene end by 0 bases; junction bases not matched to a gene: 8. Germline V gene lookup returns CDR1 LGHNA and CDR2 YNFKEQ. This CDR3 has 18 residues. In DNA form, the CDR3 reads TGTGCCAGCAGCCAAGGCCCAGCGGGGGCGCTAGCCAAAAACATTCAGTACTTC. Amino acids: CASSQGPAGALAKNIQYF.

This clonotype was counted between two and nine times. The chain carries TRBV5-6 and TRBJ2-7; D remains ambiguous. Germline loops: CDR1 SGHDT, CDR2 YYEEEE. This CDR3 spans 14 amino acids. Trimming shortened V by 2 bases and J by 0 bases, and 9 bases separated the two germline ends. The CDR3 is CASSLDLSSYEQYV. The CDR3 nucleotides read TGTGCCAGCAGCTTAGACTTGAGCTCCTACGAGCAGTACGTC.

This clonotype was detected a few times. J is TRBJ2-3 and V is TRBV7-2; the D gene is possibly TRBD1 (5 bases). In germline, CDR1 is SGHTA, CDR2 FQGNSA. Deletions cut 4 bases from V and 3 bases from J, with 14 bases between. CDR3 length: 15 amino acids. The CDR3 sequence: CASSSDSFLTDTQYF. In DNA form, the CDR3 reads TGTGCCAGCAGCTCAGACAGCTTTCTTACAGATACGCAGTATTTT.

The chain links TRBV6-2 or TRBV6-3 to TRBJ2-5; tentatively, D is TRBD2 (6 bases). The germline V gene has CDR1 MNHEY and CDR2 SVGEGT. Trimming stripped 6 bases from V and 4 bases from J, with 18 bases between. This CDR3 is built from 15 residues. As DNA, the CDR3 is TGTGCCAGCAGGGGACTCGTACTTGGGGGAGAGACCCAGTACTTC. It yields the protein CASRGLVLGGETQYF.

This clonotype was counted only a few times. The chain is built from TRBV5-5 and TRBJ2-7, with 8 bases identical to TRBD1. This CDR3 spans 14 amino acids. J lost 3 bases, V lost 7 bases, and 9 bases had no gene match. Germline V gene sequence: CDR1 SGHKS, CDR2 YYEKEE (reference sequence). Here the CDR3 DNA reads TGTGCCAGCCAACTAAGGACAGGGAGCTACGAGCAGTACGTC. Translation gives CASQLRTGSYEQYV.

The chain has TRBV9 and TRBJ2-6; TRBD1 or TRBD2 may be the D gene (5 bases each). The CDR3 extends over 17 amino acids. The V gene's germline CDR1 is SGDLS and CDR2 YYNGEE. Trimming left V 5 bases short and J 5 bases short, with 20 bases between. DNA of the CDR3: TGTGCCAGCAGGAAGGACGGAGGACAAGGGCGGGCCAACGTCCTGACTTTC. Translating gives CASRKDGGQGRANVLTF.

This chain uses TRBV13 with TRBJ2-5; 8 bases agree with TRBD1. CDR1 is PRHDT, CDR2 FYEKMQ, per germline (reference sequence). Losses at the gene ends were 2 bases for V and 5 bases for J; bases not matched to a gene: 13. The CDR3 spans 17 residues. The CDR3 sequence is CASSLSFADRAAETQYF. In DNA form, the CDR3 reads TGTGCCAGCAGCTTAAGCTTCGCGGACAGGGCCGCGGAGACCCAGTACTTC.

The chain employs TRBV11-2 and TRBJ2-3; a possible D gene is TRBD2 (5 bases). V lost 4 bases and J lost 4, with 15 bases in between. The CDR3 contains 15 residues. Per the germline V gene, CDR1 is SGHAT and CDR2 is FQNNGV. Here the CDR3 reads CASSSDSRLPDTQYF. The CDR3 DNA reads TGTGCCAGCAGCTCGGACTCGCGCCTTCCAGATACGCAGTATTTT.

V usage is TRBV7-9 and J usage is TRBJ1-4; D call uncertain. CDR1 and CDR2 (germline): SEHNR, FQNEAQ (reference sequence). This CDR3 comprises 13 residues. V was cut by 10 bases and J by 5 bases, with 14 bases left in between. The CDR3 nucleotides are TGTGCCACCACGAGGGAGATGAATGAAAAACTGTTTTTT. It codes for CATTREMNEKLFF.

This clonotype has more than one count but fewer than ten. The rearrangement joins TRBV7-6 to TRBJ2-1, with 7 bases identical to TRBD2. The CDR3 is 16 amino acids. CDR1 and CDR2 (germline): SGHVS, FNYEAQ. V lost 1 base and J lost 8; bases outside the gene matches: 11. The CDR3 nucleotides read TGTGCCAGCAGCTTAGTAGCCGCGGGGGTTCGTGATGAGCAGTTCTTC. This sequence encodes CASSLVAAGVRDEQFF.

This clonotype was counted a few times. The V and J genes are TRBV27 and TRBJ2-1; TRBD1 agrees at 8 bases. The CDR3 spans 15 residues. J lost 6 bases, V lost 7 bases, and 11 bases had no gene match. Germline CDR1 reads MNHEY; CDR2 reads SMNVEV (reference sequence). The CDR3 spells CASTTMDREGNEQFF. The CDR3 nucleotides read TGTGCCAGCACCACCATGGACAGGGAAGGCAATGAGCAGTTCTTC.

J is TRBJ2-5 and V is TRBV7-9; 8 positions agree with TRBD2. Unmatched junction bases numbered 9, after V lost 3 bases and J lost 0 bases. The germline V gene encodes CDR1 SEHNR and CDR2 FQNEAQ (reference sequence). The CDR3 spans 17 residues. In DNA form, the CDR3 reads TGTGCCAGCAGCTTGTTAAAGGCGGGGGGTCACCAAGAGACCCAGTACTTC. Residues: CASSLLKAGGHQETQYF.

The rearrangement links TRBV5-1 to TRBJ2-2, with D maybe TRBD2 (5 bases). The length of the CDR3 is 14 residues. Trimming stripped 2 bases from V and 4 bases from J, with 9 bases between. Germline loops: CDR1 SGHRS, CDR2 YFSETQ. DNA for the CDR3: TGCGCCAGCAGCTTTTACGGGGTCACCGGGGAGCTGTTTTTT. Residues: CASSFYGVTGELFF.